These 17 T cell receptor beta chains originate from one sample sequenced in a study of blood T cell repertoires in COVID-19. Profiling relied on immunoSEQ multiplex PCR, and the TCRdb table lists in-frame clones only, not all of them. The top ten hold about 8.4% of the sample, which has some 150,000 clones, 81% seen once. The sample consisted of peripheral blood. All receptors come from a woman between 55 and 75 years old with active or convalescent COVID-19.

The gene calls are TRBV19 and TRBJ1-6; D is ambiguous. This CDR3 has 15 residues. V was cut by 6 bases and J by 2 bases, with 11 bases left in between. The germline CDR1 and CDR2 sequences are LNHDA and SQIVND (reference sequence). CDR3 sequence (DNA): TGTGCCAGTAGGAACTACCGGGCCTATAATTCACCCCTCCACTTT. Translated, it gives CASRNYRAYNSPLHF.

The chain carries TRBV7-3 and TRBJ2-3; weak D call: TRBD1 (5 bases). Trimming left V 2 bases short and J 4 bases short, with 10 bases between. The CDR3 has 14 amino acids. Germline assignment: CDR1 SGHTA and CDR2 FQGTGA. The CDR3 DNA is TGTGCCAGCAGCTTAGGGGCGGTCTCAGATACGCAGTATTTT. Translated, it gives CASSLGAVSDTQYF. The whole variable domain, remainder taken from reference TRBV7-3 and TRBJ2-3, is GAGVSQTPSNKVTEKGKYVELRCDPISGHTALYWYRQSLGQGPEFLIYFQGTGAADDSGLPNDRFFAVRPEGSVSTLKIQRTERGDSAVYLCASSLGAVSDTQYFGPGTRLTVL.

The chain links TRBV5-1 to TRBJ1-2; D unresolved. CDR1 and CDR2 (germline): SGHRS, YFSETQ. This CDR3 spans 15 amino acids. Trimming took 4 bases from V and 4 from J, leaving 17 bases between them. The CDR3 bases are TGCGCCAGCAGCAGTACCCCGGGAGTTGTCTATGGCTACACCTTC. This encodes CASSSTPGVVYGYTF.

This clone has a handful of counts. The rearrangement uses TRBV6-2 or TRBV6-3 and TRBJ1-4, with TRBD1 identical over 11 bases. Germline trimming cut 5 bases from V and 9 bases from J; bases unmatched to any gene: 8. The CDR3 consists of 15 residues. CDR1 and CDR2 from the germline V gene are MNHEY and SVGEGT. CDR3 loop: CASSRAGTGGQKLFF. CDR3 in DNA: TGTGCCAGCAGTCGAGCCGGGACAGGGGGACAAAAACTGTTTTTT.

Concerning this clone itself: Different DNA sequences within this sample yield the same CDR3. The chain has TRBV19 and TRBJ2-3; 8 positions agree with TRBD2. The V and J ends lost 2 bases and 3 bases, in that order; junction bases with no gene match: 1. Germline-derived CDR1 and CDR2 are LNHDA and SQIVND (reference sequence). The CDR3 consists of 14 residues. CDR3 sequence (DNA): TGTGCCAGTAGTATAAGCGGGAGTACAGATACGCAGTATTTT. This translates into CASSISGSTDTQYF.

The chain couples TRBV30 to TRBJ2-1, with D perhaps matching TRBD2 (6 bases). The CDR3 contains 16 residues. Trimming took 1 base from V and 5 from J, leaving 18 bases between them. From germline, CDR1 is GTSNPN and CDR2 SVGIG (reference sequence). The CDR3 here is CAWSGAPGAPNNEQFF. In DNA form, the CDR3 reads TGTGCCTGGAGTGGCGCCCCGGGAGCCCCTAACAATGAGCAGTTCTTC. Full variable domain (rest looked up from reference TRBV30 and TRBJ2-1): SQTIHQWPATLVQPVGSPLSLECTVEGTSNPNLYWYRQAAGRGLQLLFYSVGIGQISSEVPQNLSASRPQDRQFILSSKKLLLSDSGFYLCAWSGAPGAPNNEQFFGPGTRLTVL.

The CDR3 loop reads CASSSVDGYYNSPLHF. For the CDR3, the DNA is TGCGCCAGCAGCTCCGTAGACGGGTACTATAATTCACCCCTCCACTTT. The chain is built from TRBV5-1 and TRBJ1-6, with no clear D. The V end lost 3 bases, the J end lost 3 bases, and 13 bases lay between the germline ends. Germline V gene lookup returns CDR1 SGHRS and CDR2 YFSETQ. The CDR3 length is 16 residues.

The chain couples TRBV7-8 to TRBJ2-7; TRBD1 might be the D (5 bases). Germline V gene sequence: CDR1 SGHVS, CDR2 FQNEAQ. CDR3 size: 12 residues. V lost 5 bases and J 3 bases, leaving 8 bases between the germline ends. The CDR3 nucleotides read TGTGCCAGCAGCCAGACAGACTACGAGCAGTACGTC. Its translation: CASSQTDYEQYV.

This sequence joins TRBV6-2 or TRBV6-3 and TRBJ2-7, with 14 bases lining up with TRBD2. CDR1 and CDR2 from the germline V gene are MNHEY and SVGEGT. V shed 4 bases, J shed 1 base, and the junction held 15 bases outside the gene matches. The CDR3 covers 20 residues. The DNA for the CDR3 is TGTGCCAGCAGTTTACACCTTTCCGGGACTAGCGGGAGTTATTCCTACGAGCAGTACTTC. The encoded protein is CASSLHLSGTSGSYSYEQYF.

The chain links TRBV7-2 to TRBJ1-1, with unresolved D. V lost 7 bases, J lost 0 bases, and 9 bases lay in between. The CDR3 runs to 13 residues. Germline values: CDR1 SGHTA, CDR2 FQGNSA. Written as DNA, the CDR3 is TGTGCCAGCACCAAGGAGATGAACACTGAAGCTTTCTTT. Encoded protein: CASTKEMNTEAFF.

The chain recombines TRBV7-2 with TRBJ2-6, with 8 bases that match TRBD1. The V and J ends lost 3 bases and 0 bases, in that order; junction bases with no gene match: 4. The CDR3 extends over 17 amino acids. Germline CDR1 SGHTA, CDR2 FQGNSA. CDR3 bases: TGTGCCAGCAGCTTGGCAGGGGGCTTCTCTGGGGCCAACGTCCTGACTTTC. It is translated as CASSLAGGFSGANVLTF.

The chain uses TRBV27 and TRBJ1-1; TRBD1 is a possible D gene (6 bases). CDR1 is MNHEY, CDR2 SMNVEV, per germline (reference sequence). The CDR3 spans 16 residues. Trimming removed 4 bases at V and 0 bases at J, with 15 bases between. CDR3 DNA: TGTGCCAGCAGTTCCGGACAGATAATAATGAACACTGAAGCTTTCTTT. Translating gives CASSSGQIIMNTEAFF.

The genes are TRBV27 and TRBJ1-5, with unresolved D. Germline values: CDR1 MNHEY, CDR2 SMNVEV (reference sequence). This CDR3 spans 15 amino acids. The V and J ends lost 7 bases and 0 bases respectively, with 13 bases between them. The CDR3 sequence is CASTTRDGSNQPQHF. CDR3 nucleotides: TGTGCCAGCACCACCCGGGATGGTAGCAATCAGCCCCAGCATTTT.

V is TRBV2 and J is TRBJ1-1; D is uncertain. The CDR3 contains 13 residues. Per the germline V gene, CDR1 is SNHLY and CDR2 is FYNNEI. Trimming took 3 bases from V and 5 from J, leaving 10 bases between them. For the CDR3, the DNA is TGTGCCAGCAGTGACATGGGCTGGACTGAAGCTTTCTTT. The encoded protein is CASSDMGWTEAFF.

The V call is TRBV18, the J call TRBJ1-5; 8 nucleotides agree with TRBD1. V gave up 3 bases and J gave up 6 bases; unmatched junction bases: 4. Germline CDR1 KGHSH, CDR2 LQKENI. This CDR3 is built from 14 residues. The CDR3 sequence is CASSPTGTGQPQHF. DNA for the CDR3: TGTGCCAGCTCACCCACAGGGACAGGTCAGCCCCAGCATTTT.

The V and J genes are TRBV5-8 and TRBJ2-7; the match to TRBD1 covers 7 bases. CDR3 length: 17 amino acids. V trimming: 7 bases; J trimming: 5 bases; junction bases outside the gene matches: 21. CDR1 and CDR2 from the germline V gene are SGHTS and YDEGEE. CDR3 in amino acids: CASPSQFGQVFINEQYF. CDR3 coding DNA: TGTGCCAGCCCCTCCCAATTCGGACAGGTATTTATTAACGAGCAGTACTTC.

In its sample, this clone was seen many times. The chain uses TRBV6-5 and TRBJ1-2; TRBD1 might be the D (6 bases). Germline V gene sequence: CDR1 MNHEY, CDR2 SVGAGI. Trimming took 8 bases from V and 2 from J, leaving 12 bases between them. This CDR3 spans 13 amino acids. The CDR3 nucleotides read TGTGCCAGCCCCCCAGGGGCGAACTATGGCTACACCTTC. It translates to CASPPGANYGYTF.